Here is one T cell receptor (beta chain) with its context. Its antigen is currently unknown. The V gene's germline CDR1 is SQVTM and CDR2 ANQGSEA. The CDR3 is made up of 13 amino acids. The V segment lost 6 bases and the J segment 4 bases; nucleotides outside the gene matches: 8. The data are from a study of Ad26.COV2.S vaccination and SARS-CoV-2 variants. On the study more broadly: Intramuscular Ad26.COV2.S at 5x10^10 or 1x10^11 viral particles.

Treatment of the sample: some 20 received Ad26.COV2.S at low or high dose, single or two shots; roughly five received placebo; per-sample allocation not given. Collection of the samples took place on day 63 after the first injection of vaccine or placebo. Whoever gave the sample was an adult aged 18-55 years in Boston. Libraries were prepared by immunoSEQ multiplex PCR; TCRdb keeps only in-frame clonotypes and omits some of them. The sample shows about 460,000 clones, approximately 90% of them seen only once. Study-wide findings and caveats: Total T cell responses may have been underestimated by the TCR breadth and depth analyses.

Sequenced here: peripheral blood, sampled in a trial of Ad26.COV2.S vaccine versus placebo. This sequence joins TRBV29-1 and TRBJ1-2, with 7 bases lining up with TRBD1. The clonotype originates from a person between 18 and 60 years old who received the Ad26.COV2.S COVID-19 vaccine or a placebo. The CDR3 here is CSVWGGQAYGYTF. Here the CDR3 DNA reads TGCAGCGTATGGGGTGGACAGGCCTATGGCTACACCTTC.